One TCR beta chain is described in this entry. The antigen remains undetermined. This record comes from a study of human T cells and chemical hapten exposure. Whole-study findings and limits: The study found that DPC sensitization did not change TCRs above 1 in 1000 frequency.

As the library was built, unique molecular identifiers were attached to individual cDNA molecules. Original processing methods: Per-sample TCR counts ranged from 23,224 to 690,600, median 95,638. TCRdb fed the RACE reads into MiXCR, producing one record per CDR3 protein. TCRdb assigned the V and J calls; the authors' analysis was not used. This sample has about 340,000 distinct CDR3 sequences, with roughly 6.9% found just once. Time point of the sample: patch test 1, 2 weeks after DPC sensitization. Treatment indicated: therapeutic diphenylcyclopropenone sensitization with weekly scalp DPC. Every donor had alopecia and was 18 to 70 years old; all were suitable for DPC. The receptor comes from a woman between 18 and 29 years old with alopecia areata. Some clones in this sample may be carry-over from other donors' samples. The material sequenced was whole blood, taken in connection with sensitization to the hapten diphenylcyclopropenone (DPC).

This CDR3 reads CASSLLAGVLTDTQYF. CDR3 DNA sequence: TGTGCCAGCAGCTTACTAGCGGGGGTTCTAACAGATACGCAGTATTTT. V usage is TRBV11-1 and J usage is TRBJ2-3; 10 bases agree with TRBD2. This CDR3 has 16 amino acids. The germline CDR1 and CDR2 sequences are SGHAT and FQDESV (reference sequence). The V segment lost 2 bases and the J segment 3 bases; nucleotides outside the gene matches: 5.